The TCR beta chain described here comes from a study of graft-versus-host responses after intestinal transplantation. The V gene's germline CDR1 is LGHNA and CDR2 YNFKEQ. Trimming pared 0 bases from V and 0 bases from J, leaving 3 bases between. The CDR3 runs to 13 residues. Concerning this clone: What it binds is not known.

TCRdb keeps only in-frame clones here, not all; method: immunoSEQ multiplex PCR. The table shows approximately 75,000 clones, with about 94% occurring only once. This sequence was found in a human donor who received an intestinal transplant. The sequenced sample was unstimulated CD8+ T cells sorted from spleen or lymph node cells, obtained before intestinal transplant. The rearrangement links TRBV4-2 to TRBJ2-7; D remains ambiguous. CDR3 nucleotide sequence: TGTGCCAGCAGCCAAGACAACTCCTACGAGCAGTACTTC. Protein sequence: CASSQDNSYEQYF.